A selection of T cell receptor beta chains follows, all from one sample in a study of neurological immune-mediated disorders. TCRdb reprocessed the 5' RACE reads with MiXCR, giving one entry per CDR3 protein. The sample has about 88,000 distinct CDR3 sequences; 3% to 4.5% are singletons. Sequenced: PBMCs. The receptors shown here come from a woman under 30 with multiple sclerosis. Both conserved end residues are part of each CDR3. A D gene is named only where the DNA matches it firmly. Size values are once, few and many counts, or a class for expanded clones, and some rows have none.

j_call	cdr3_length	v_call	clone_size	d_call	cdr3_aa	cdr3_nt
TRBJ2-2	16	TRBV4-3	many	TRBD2	CASSRLSGGRYGELFF	TGCGCCAGCAGCCGGCTCAGCGGCGGGAGATACGGGGAGCTGTTTTTT
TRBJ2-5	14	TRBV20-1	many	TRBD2	CSAIGLLGGETQYF	TGCAGTGCTATCGGACTGCTGGGGGGGGAGACCCAGTACTTC
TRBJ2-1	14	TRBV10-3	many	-	CAISVSGIYNEQFF	TGTGCCATCAGTGTTAGCGGAATATACAATGAGCAGTTCTTC
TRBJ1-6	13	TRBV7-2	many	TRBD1	CASSSTGILPLHF	TGTGCCAGCAGCTCGACAGGGATCTTACCCCTCCACTTT
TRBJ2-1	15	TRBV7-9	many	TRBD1	CASRPGTGVYNEQFF	TGTGCCAGCAGACCGGGGACAGGGGTCTACAATGAGCAGTTCTTC
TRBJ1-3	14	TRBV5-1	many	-	CASSPDSTGNTIYF	TGCGCCAGCAGCCCAGACAGCACTGGAAACACCATATATTTT
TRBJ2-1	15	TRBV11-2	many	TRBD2	CASRTSGASYNEQFF	TGTGCCAGCAGGACAAGCGGGGCCTCATACAATGAGCAGTTCTTC
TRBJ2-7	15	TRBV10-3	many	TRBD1	CAISGGTGGFYEQYF	TGTGCCATCAGCGGAGGGACAGGGGGCTTCTACGAGCAGTACTTC
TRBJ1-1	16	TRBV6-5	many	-	CASSYSRVGLGTEAFF	TGTGCCAGCAGTTACTCGAGGGTTGGTTTAGGCACTGAAGCTTTCTTT
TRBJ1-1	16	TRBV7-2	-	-	CASSLGWGSRNTEAFF	TGTGCCAGCAGCTTAGGGTGGGGGAGTAGGAACACTGAAGCTTTCTTT
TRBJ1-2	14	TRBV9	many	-	CASSVALSSYGYTF	TGTGCCAGCAGCGTAGCTTTGAGTAGCTATGGCTACACCTTC
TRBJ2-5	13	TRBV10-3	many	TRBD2	CAISPSGQETQYF	TGTGCCATCAGCCCTAGCGGCCAAGAGACCCAGTACTTC
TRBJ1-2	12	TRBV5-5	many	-	CASSLVLAGYTF	TGTGCCAGCAGCTTGGTACTGGCTGGCTACACCTTC
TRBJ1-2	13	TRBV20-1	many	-	CSARRRSDYGYTF	TGCAGTGCCCGGAGAAGGTCAGACTATGGCTACACCTTC
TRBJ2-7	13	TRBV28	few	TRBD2	CASTPGTRNEQYF	TGTGCCAGCACCCCCGGGACTAGGAACGAGCAGTACTTC
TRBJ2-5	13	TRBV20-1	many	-	CSARAGMGETQYF	TGCAGTGCTAGAGCGGGAATGGGGGAGACCCAGTACTTC
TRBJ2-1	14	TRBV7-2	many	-	CASSLPLGLNEQFF	TGTGCCAGCAGCTTACCACTCGGACTCAATGAGCAGTTCTTC
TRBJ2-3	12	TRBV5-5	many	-	CASSWTTDTQYF	TGTGCCAGCAGCTGGACGACAGATACGCAGTATTTT
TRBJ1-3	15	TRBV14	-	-	CASSQERSFGKNIYF	TGTGCCAGCAGCCAAGAACGATCCTTTGGAAAAAACATATATTTT
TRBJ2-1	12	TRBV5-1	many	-	CASSLGPTQPFF	TGCGCCAGCAGCTTGGGCCCAACCCAACCGTTCTTC
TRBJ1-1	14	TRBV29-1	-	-	CSVGGTWIPGEAFF	TGCAGCGTTGGGGGGACCTGGATCCCAGGTGAAGCTTTCTTT
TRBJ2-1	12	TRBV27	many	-	CASSDKYNEQFF	TGTGCCAGCAGCGACAAATACAATGAGCAGTTCTTC
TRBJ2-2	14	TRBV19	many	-	CASRRLRDTGELFF	TGTGCCAGTAGAAGATTACGAGACACCGGGGAGCTGTTTTTT
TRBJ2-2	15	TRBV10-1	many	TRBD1	CASRAGTGNTGELFF	TGCGCCAGCAGGGCCGGGACAGGAAATACCGGGGAGCTGTTTTTT
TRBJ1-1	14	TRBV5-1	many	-	CASSLVATGVEAFF	TGCGCCAGCAGCTTGGTGGCTACAGGAGTTGAAGCTTTCTTT
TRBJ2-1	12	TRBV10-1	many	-	CASSDPRGGLFF	TGCGCCAGCAGTGACCCGAGGGGGGGCCTGTTCTTC
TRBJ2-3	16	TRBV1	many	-	CTTGTSGKLGTDTQYF	TGCACCACCGGGACTAGCGGGAAACTTGGCACAGATACGCAGTATTTT
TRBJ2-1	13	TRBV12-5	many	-	CASGGSSYNEQFF	TGTGCTAGTGGGGGGAGCTCCTACAATGAGCAGTTCTTC
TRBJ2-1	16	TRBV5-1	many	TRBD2	CASSLRSSGALREQFF	TGCGCCAGCAGCTTGCGGTCTAGCGGGGCCCTCCGGGAGCAGTTCTTC
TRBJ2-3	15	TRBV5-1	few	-	CASSFGLASTDTQYF	TGCGCCAGCAGCTTCGGTCTAGCTAGCACAGATACGCAGTATTTT
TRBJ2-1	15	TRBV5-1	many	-	CASRRPGSSYNEQFF	TGCGCCAGCAGAAGACCAGGTAGCTCCTACAATGAGCAGTTCTTC
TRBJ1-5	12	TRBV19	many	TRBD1	CASTRQGQPQHF	TGTGCCAGTACTAGACAGGGCCAGCCCCAGCATTTT
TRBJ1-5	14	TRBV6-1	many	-	CASSEFRENQPQHF	TGTGCCAGCAGTGAATTTAGGGAGAATCAGCCCCAGCATTTT
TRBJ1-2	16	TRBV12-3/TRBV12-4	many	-	CASSLTSVQGREGYTF	TGTGCCAGCAGTTTAACGTCGGTCCAGGGGCGAGAGGGCTACACCTTC
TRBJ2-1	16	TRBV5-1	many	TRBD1	CASSFKTGQGSNEQFF	TGCGCCAGCAGCTTTAAAACGGGACAGGGTAGTAATGAGCAGTTCTTC
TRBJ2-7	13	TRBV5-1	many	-	CASSFGSPYEQYF	TGCGCCAGCAGCTTTGGTTCCCCCTACGAGCAGTACTTC
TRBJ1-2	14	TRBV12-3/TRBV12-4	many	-	CASSFAGGNYGYTF	TGTGCCAGCAGTTTTGCGGGCGGGAACTATGGCTACACCTTC